The 5 T cell receptor beta chains given below trace back to one sample, sequenced in a study of blood T cells in healthy people across ages. For the second PCR, which ran for roughly 7 to 11 cycles, a sample-barcoded 5' primer and a J-beta primer mix were used. Each CDR3 protein gets one entry after TCRdb re-called the 5' RACE reads with MiXCR. The sample lists around 1,500,000 distinct CDR3 sequences, about 28% occurring once. Sequencing was carried out using blood. All receptors come from a woman aged 25 to 39 in good health.

CDR3 bases: TGTGCCAGCAGTTTTGGGACTAGCGACACAGATACGCAGTATTTT. It yields the protein CASSFGTSDTDTQYF. This rearrangement joins TRBV12-3 or TRBV12-4 to TRBJ2-3; TRBD2 matches at 10 bases. The CDR3 length is 15 residues. With V trimmed by 3 bases and J by 2 bases, 2 bases remained unmatched.

This clonotype has a count of ten or more. This chain links TRBV30 with TRBJ2-7; 8 positions agree with TRBD1. The V segment lost 3 bases and the J segment 5 bases; nucleotides outside the gene matches: 9. The CDR3 covers 14 residues. Looked up from germline, CDR1 is GTSNPN and CDR2 is SVGIG (reference sequence). The chain's CDR3 is CAWRVTGGNDEQYF. CDR3 coding DNA: TGTGCCTGGAGAGTCACAGGGGGAAATGACGAGCAGTACTTC.

In this sample, this clonotype turned up once. The junction departs from germline at one end; a sequencing error may be responsible. V and J are TRBV11-2 and TRBJ2-5; 14 bases fit TRBD2. The CDR3 contains 19 residues. Germline V lookup: CDR1 SGHAT, CDR2 FQNNGV. For the CDR3, the DNA is TGTGCCAGCAGTATACAAAGGACTAGCGGGGGGAGCGACCAAGAGACCCTGTACTTC. It codes for CASSIQRTSGGSDQETLYF.

This clonotype occurred a few times. The chain employs TRBV28 and TRBJ2-1, with 9 positions matching TRBD2. After removal of 3 bases from V and 1 base from J, the junction contained 4 bases not matched to a gene. CDR1 and CDR2 from the germline V gene are MDHEN and SYDVKM. This CDR3 has 16 residues. The CDR3 region is CASSFLSGGSYNEQFF. CDR3 coding DNA: TGTGCCAGCAGTTTTTTAAGCGGGGGGTCCTACAATGAGCAGTTCTTC.

The chain recombines TRBV7-2 with TRBJ2-1; TRBD2 agrees at 15 bases. V lost 5 bases to trimming and J lost 9 bases; unmatched junction nucleotides: 11. The CDR3 totals 17 residues. Per the germline V gene, CDR1 is SGHTA and CDR2 is FQGNSA. This chain's CDR3 is CASSPGTSGRRLAEQFF. The CDR3 DNA reads TGTGCCAGCAGCCCTGGGACTAGCGGGAGGCGGTTGGCTGAGCAGTTCTTC.